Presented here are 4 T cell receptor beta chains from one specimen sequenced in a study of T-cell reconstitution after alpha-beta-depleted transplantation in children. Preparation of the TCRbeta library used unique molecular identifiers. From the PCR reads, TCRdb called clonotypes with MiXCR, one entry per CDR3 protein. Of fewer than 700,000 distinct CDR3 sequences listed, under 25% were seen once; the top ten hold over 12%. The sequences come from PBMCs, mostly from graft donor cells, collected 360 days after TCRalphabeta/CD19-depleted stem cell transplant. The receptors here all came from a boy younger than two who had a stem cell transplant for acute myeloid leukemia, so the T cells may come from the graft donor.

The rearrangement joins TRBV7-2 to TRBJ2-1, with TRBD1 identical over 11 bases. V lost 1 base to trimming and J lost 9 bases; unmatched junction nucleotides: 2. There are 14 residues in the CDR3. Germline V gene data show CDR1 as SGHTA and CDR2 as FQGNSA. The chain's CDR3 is CASSLGTGGIEQFF. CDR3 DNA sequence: TGTGCCAGCAGCTTAGGGACAGGGGGCATTGAGCAGTTCTTC.

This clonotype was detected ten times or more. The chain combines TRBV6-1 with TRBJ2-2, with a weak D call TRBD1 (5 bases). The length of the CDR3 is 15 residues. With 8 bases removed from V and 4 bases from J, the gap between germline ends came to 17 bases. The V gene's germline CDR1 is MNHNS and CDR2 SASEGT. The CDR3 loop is CASFGFQGSTGELFF. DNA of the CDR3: TGTGCCAGCTTTGGATTCCAGGGTAGCACCGGGGAGCTGTTTTTT.

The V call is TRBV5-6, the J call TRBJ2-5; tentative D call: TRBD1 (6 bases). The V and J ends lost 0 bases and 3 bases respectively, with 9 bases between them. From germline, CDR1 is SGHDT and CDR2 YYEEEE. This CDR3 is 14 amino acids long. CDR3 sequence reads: CASSLVTGEETQYF. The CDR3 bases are TGTGCCAGCAGCTTGGTGACAGGAGAAGAGACCCAGTACTTC.

The chain's CDR3 is CASSLAAVGPQYF. The CDR3 nucleotides are TGTGCCAGCAGCTTAGCGGCGGTTGGGCCCCAGTACTTC. This chain links TRBV6-5 with TRBJ2-5; TRBD2 might be the D (6 bases). Trimming pared 6 bases from V and 9 bases from J, leaving 17 bases between. Per germline, CDR1 MNHEY and CDR2 SVGAGI. The CDR3 extends over 13 amino acids.